Each of the 8 T cell receptor beta chains below was sequenced from the same sample in a study of cytomegalovirus exposure and HLA in healthy donors. Primers included in the PCR were 60 Vbeta and 13 Jbeta primers. Measured with immunoSEQ multiplex PCR; TCRdb has only the in-frame clones, and not every one. The sample gives more than 95,000 clones, 60% to 80% of which show up once; roughly 6% is in the top ten. The specimen sequenced was PBMCs. Receptor source: a man between 60 and 70 years old in good health and CMV-seropositive.

This rearrangement joins TRBV6-5 to TRBJ1-4; 7 nucleotides align to TRBD1. The CDR3 length is 16 residues. CDR1 and CDR2 (germline): MNHEY, SVGAGI. V shed 0 bases, J shed 3 bases, and the junction held 4 bases outside the gene matches. CDR3 sequence (DNA): TGTGCCAGCAGTTACTCGTATGGGACAGCTAATGAAAAACTGTTTTTT. Translated, it gives CASSYSYGTANEKLFF.

The CDR3, as DNA: TGCGCCAGCAGTGAGTCACAGGGGGTCTACGAGCAGTACTTC. This sequence encodes CASSESQGVYEQYF. This chain uses TRBV10-1 with TRBJ2-7; 8 nucleotides align to TRBD1. V shed 0 bases and J 3 bases; nucleotides not matched to a gene: 1. This CDR3 has 14 residues. Per the germline V gene, CDR1 is WNHNN and CDR2 is SYGVQD (reference sequence).

The rearrangement joins TRBV6-6 to TRBJ1-3; 9 nucleotides align to TRBD1. The J segment lost 2 bases and the V segment lost 5 bases, leaving 1 base of the junction unmatched. CDR1 and CDR2 (germline): MNHNY, SVGAGI (reference sequence). The CDR3 runs 14 residues. The CDR3 nucleotides read TGTGCCAGCAGTGGGACAGGGACTGGAAACACCATATATTTT. Translation gives CASSGTGTGNTIYF.

About this clone itself: Relative to the germline gene, one junction end is altered; a read error may explain this. V usage is TRBV7-9 and J usage is TRBJ1-1; possible D gene TRBD1, 5 bases. This CDR3 has 12 amino acids. Germline V lookup: CDR1 SEHNR, CDR2 FQNEAQ (reference sequence). The CDR3 region is CASSLNRYLDGF. For the CDR3, the DNA is TGTGCCAGCAGCTTAAACAGGTACCTTGATGGGTTT.

The chain is built from TRBV18 and TRBJ2-7, with a weak D call TRBD1 (5 bases). Between the trimmed V and J ends, which lost 0 bases and 5 bases, there was a span of 8 bases. This CDR3 has 13 amino acids. Germline V CDR1 and CDR2: KGHSH, LQKENI. CDR3 nucleotide sequence: TGTGCCAGCTCACCACCGGCAGGGAACGAGCAGTACTTC. The encoded protein is CASSPPAGNEQYF. Looking up the rest from reference TRBV18 and TRBJ2-7 gives the full variable domain: NAGVMQNPRHLVRRRGQEARLRCSPMKGHSHVYWYRQLPEEGLKFMVYLQKENIIDESGMPKERFSAEFPKEGPSILRIQQVVRGDSAAYFCASSPPAGNEQYFGPGTRLTVT.

This chain connects TRBV28 to TRBJ1-2; TRBD1 matches 11 bases. The ends lost 5 bases at V and 11 bases at J; junction bases unmatched: 10. CDR3 length: 14 amino acids. CDR1 is MDHEN, CDR2 SYDVKM, per germline. Written as DNA, the CDR3 is TGTGCCAGCAGTCCCCCCCGGACAGGGGGCTGGTACACCTTC. Residues: CASSPPRTGGWYTF.

This chain uses TRBV5-5 with TRBJ2-7; 7 bases fit TRBD1. CDR3 length: 15 amino acids. The germline V gene encodes CDR1 SGHKS and CDR2 YYEKEE (reference sequence). After removal of 2 bases from V and 6 bases from J, the junction contained 11 bases not matched to a gene. This CDR3 reads CASSLQGSFSSEQYF. The CDR3 DNA reads as TGTGCCAGCAGCTTACAGGGGTCGTTTTCTTCCGAGCAGTACTTC.

The chain links TRBV6-6 to TRBJ1-1; TRBD1 matches at 8 bases. The CDR3 totals 15 residues. Germline V gene lookup returns CDR1 MNHNY and CDR2 SVGAGI (reference sequence). The ends lost 5 bases at V and 2 bases at J; junction bases unmatched: 7. The CDR3 protein is CASSPTGGDNTEAFF. DNA of the CDR3: TGTGCCAGCAGTCCCACAGGGGGGGATAACACTGAAGCTTTCTTT.